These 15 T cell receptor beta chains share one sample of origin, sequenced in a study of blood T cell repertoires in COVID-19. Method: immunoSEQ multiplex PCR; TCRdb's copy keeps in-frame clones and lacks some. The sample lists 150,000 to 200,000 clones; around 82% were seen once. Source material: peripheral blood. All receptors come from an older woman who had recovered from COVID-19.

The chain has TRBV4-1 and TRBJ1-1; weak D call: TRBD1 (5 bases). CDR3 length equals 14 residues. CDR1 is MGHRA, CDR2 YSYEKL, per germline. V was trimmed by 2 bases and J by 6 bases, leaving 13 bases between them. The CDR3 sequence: CASSQRSGGAEAFF. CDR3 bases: TGCGCCAGCAGCCAAAGATCGGGGGGGGCTGAAGCTTTCTTT.

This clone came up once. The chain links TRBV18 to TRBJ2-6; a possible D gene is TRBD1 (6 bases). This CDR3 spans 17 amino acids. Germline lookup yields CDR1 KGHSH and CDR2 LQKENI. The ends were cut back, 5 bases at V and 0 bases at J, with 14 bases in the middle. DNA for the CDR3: TGTGCCAGCTCAACAACAGGGTCCGGCTCTGGGGCCAACGTCCTGACTTTC. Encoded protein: CASSTTGSGSGANVLTF.

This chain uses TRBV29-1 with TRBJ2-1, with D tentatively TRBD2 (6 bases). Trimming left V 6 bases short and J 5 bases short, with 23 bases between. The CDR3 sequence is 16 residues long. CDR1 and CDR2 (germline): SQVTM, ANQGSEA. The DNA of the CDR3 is TGCAGCGTAGCTAACCGGGACTCCGGACGCGACAATGAGCAGTTCTTC. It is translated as CSVANRDSGRDNEQFF.

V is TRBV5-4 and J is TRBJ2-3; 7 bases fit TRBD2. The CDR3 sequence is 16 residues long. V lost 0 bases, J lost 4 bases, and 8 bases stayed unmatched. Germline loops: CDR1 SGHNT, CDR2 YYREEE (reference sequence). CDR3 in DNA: TGTGCCAGCAGCTTGGGTTCGGCGGGAGCCCCAGATACGCAGTATTTT. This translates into CASSLGSAGAPDTQYF.

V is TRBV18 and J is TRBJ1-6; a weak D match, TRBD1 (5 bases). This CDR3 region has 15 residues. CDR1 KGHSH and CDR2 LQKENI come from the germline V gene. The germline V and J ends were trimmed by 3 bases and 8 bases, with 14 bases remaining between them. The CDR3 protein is CASSPGQGMDSPLHF. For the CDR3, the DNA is TGTGCCAGCTCACCGGGGCAGGGTATGGATTCACCCCTCCACTTT. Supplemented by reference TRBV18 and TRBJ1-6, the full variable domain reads NAGVMQNPRHLVRRRGQEARLRCSPMKGHSHVYWYRQLPEEGLKFMVYLQKENIIDESGMPKERFSAEFPKEGPSILRIQQVVRGDSAAYFCASSPGQGMDSPLHFGNGTRLTVT.

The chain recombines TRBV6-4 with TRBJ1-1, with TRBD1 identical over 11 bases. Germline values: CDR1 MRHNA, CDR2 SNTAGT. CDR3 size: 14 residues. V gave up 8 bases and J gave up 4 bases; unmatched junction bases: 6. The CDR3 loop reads CASRRGQGGTEAFF. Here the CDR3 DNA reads TGTGCCAGCCGGAGGGGACAGGGGGGCACTGAAGCTTTCTTT.

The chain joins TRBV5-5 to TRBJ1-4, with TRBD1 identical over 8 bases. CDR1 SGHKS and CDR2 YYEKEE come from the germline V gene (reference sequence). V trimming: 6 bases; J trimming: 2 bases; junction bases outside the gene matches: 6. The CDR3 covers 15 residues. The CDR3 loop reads CASNPQGGTNEKLFF. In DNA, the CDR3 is TGTGCCAGCAACCCACAGGGGGGTACTAATGAAAAACTGTTTTTT.

The CDR3: CATGTGGRPNEKLFF. In nucleotides, the CDR3 is TGTGCCACGGGGACAGGGGGACGCCCGAATGAAAAACTGTTTTTT. The chain employs TRBV27 and TRBJ1-4; 11 bases map to TRBD1. Germline V gene sequence: CDR1 MNHEY, CDR2 SMNVEV (reference sequence). The CDR3 loop spans 15 amino acids. V trimming: 10 bases; J trimming: 5 bases; junction bases outside the gene matches: 9.

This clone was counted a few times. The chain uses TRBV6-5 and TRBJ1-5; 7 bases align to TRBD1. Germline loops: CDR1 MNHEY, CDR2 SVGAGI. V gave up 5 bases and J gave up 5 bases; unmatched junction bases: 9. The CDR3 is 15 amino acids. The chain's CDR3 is CASSPIETGHQPQHF. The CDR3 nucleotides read TGTGCCAGCAGTCCGATCGAGACAGGGCATCAGCCCCAGCATTTT.

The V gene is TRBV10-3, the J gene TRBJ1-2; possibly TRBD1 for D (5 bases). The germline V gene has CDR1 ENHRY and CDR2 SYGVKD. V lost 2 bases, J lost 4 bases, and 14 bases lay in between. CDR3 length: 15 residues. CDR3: CAISEGMGGAYGYTF. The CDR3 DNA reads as TGTGCCATCAGTGAGGGGATGGGGGGTGCCTATGGCTACACCTTC.

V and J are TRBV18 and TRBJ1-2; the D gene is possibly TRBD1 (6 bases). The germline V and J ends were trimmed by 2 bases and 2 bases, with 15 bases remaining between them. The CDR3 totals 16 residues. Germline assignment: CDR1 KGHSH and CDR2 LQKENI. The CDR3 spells CASSPVGQVLNYGYTF. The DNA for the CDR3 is TGTGCCAGCTCACCAGTGGGACAAGTACTAAACTATGGCTACACCTTC.

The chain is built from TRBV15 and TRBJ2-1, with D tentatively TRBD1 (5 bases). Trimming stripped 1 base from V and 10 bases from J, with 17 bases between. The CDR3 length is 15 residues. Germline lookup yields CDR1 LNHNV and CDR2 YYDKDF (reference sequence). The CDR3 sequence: CATSRGQRTPWEQFF. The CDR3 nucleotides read TGTGCCACCAGCAGAGGACAGAGAACCCCATGGGAGCAGTTCTTC.

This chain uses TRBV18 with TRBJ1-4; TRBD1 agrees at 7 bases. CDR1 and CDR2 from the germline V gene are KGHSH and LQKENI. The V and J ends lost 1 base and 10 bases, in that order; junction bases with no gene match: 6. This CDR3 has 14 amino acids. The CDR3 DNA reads TGTGCCAGCTCACCACTTTGGACAGGCGGAAAACTGTTTTTT. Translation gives CASSPLWTGGKLFF.

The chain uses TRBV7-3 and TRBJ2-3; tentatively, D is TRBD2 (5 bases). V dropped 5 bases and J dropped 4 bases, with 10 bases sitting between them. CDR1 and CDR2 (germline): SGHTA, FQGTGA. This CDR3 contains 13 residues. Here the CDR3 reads CASSPGSPDTQYF. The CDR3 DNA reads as TGTGCCAGCAGCCCGGGGTCACCAGATACGCAGTATTTT. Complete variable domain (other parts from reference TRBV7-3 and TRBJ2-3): GAGVSQTPSNKVTEKGKYVELRCDPISGHTALYWYRQSLGQGPEFLIYFQGTGAADDSGLPNDRFFAVRPEGSVSTLKIQRTERGDSAVYLCASSPGSPDTQYFGPGTRLTVL.

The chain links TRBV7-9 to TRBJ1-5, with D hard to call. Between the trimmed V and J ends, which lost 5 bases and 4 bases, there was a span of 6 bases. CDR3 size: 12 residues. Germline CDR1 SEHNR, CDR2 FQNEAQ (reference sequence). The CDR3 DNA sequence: TGTGCCAGCAGCCCCCCAAATCAGCCCCAGCATTTT. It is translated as CASSPPNQPQHF.